The present TCR beta chain was sequenced within a study of blood T cell repertoires in COVID-19. There are 15 residues in the CDR3. Germline CDR1 reads SNHLY; CDR2 reads FYNNEI. The V and J ends lost 7 bases and 4 bases respectively, with 14 bases between them. Produced via immunoSEQ multiplex PCR; TCRdb's table is partial and in-frame only. The table shows 150,000 to 200,000 clones, with 85% to 90% occurring only once. Material: peripheral blood. The chain recombines TRBV2 with TRBJ2-6, with D perhaps matching TRBD2 (6 bases). This TCR derives from a young man with active or convalescent COVID-19. CDR3 sequence: CASTQEGRGANVLTF. DNA for the CDR3: TGTGCCAGCACTCAGGAGGGGAGGGGGGCCAACGTCCTGACTTTC.